This entry is about one TCR beta chain. The target antigen is unknown. This entry belongs to a study of cytomegalovirus exposure and HLA in healthy donors. Study-level information: In an early release, HLA-typed donors contributed approximately 82 million unique TCR sequences. Study conclusions and caveats: Being productive about 87% or about 30% of the time was typical of most TCR beta V segments in an earlier analysis.

The CDR3 contains 17 residues. The germline CDR1 and CDR2 sequences are SGHVS and FQNEAQ. V gave up 3 bases and J gave up 0 bases, with 12 bases separating them. Researchers ran the PCR with 60 Vbeta and 13 Jbeta primers. The table came from immunoSEQ multiplex PCR; TCRdb's copy has only in-frame clones and leaves some out. The sample records approximately 150,000 clones, almost 85% being singletons. The sequenced sample was PBMCs. The clonotype originates from a man aged 30 to 45 in good health and CMV-seropositive. The V call is TRBV7-8, the J call TRBJ1-6; D is perhaps TRBD1 (6 bases). Here the CDR3 DNA reads TGTGCCAGCAGCTTGAGTACAGGGAGCTCCTATAATTCACCCCTCCACTTT. It codes for CASSLSTGSSYNSPLHF.